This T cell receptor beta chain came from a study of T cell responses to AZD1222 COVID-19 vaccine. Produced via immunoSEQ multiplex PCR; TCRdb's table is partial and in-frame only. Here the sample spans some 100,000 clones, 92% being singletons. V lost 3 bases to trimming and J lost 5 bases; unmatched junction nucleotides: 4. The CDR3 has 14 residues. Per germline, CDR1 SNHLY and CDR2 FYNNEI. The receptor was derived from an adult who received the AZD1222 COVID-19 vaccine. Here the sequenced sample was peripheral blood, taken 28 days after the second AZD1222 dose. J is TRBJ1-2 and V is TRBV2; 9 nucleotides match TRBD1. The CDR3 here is CASSEDRGGYGYTF. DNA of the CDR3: TGTGCCAGCAGTGAGGACAGGGGAGGGTATGGCTACACCTTC.